One sample yielded the 18 T cell receptor beta chains listed below, sequenced in a study of cytomegalovirus exposure and HLA in healthy donors. Using immunoSEQ multiplex PCR, the repertoire was profiled, and TCRdb retains in-frame clones only, with some absent. The data contain about 130,000 clones, approximately 89% of them singletons. Sequenced material: PBMCs. These receptors came from a woman aged 18-29 years in good health and CMV-seropositive.

The chain recombines TRBV27 with TRBJ1-1; D unclear. Between the trimmed V and J ends, which lost 0 bases and 8 bases, there was a span of 7 bases. The length of the CDR3 is 12 residues. Germline V gives CDR1 MNHEY, CDR2 SMNVEV (reference sequence). The CDR3 coding sequence is TGTGCCAGCAGTTTATCGGGCCGCGAAGCTTTCTTT. Residues: CASSLSGREAFF.

This chain links TRBV15 with TRBJ2-1; 10 positions agree with TRBD2. From germline, CDR1 is LNHNV and CDR2 YYDKDF (reference sequence). This CDR3 spans 17 amino acids. Unmatched junction bases numbered 4, after V lost 0 bases and J lost 2 bases. CDR3 DNA: TGTGCCACCAGCAGAGAAAACAGCGGGGGGGCCTACAATGAGCAGTTCTTC. It translates to CATSRENSGGAYNEQFF.

The chain recombines TRBV5-4 with TRBJ2-5; D is possibly TRBD2 (6 bases). This CDR3 contains 14 residues. CDR1 and CDR2 from the germline V gene are SGHNT and YYREEE (reference sequence). Trimming removed 3 bases from V and 2 bases from J, with 11 bases in between. CDR3 nucleotides: TGTGCCAGCAGCTCTGGGACTTTTCAAGAGACCCAGTACTTC. It yields the protein CASSSGTFQETQYF.

The rearrangement joins TRBV28 to TRBJ1-2; 10 positions agree with TRBD1. Germline V gives CDR1 MDHEN, CDR2 SYDVKM. V lost 5 bases to trimming and J lost 7 bases; unmatched junction nucleotides: 13. This CDR3 comprises 16 residues. The CDR3: CASSRYTGTGAGGYTF. The CDR3 nucleotides read TGTGCCAGCAGTCGATATACCGGGACAGGGGCCGGTGGCTACACCTTC.

The gene calls are TRBV19 and TRBJ1-1; D unclear. The length of the CDR3 is 14 residues. V was shortened by 2 bases and J by 2 bases, with 9 bases between the two germline ends. The germline gives CDR1 LNHDA, CDR2 SQIVND (reference sequence). In nucleotides, the CDR3 is TGTGCCAGTAGTATACCCGGGATAAACACTGAAGCTTTCTTT. Encoded protein: CASSIPGINTEAFF. Together with reference TRBV19 and TRBJ1-1, the CDR3 gives the full variable domain: DGGITQSPKYLFRKEGQNVTLSCEQNLNHDAMYWYRQDPGQGLRLIYYSQIVNDFQKGDIAEGYSVSREKKESFPLTVTSAQKNPTAFYLCASSIPGINTEAFFGQGTRLTVV.

The chain links TRBV6-5 to TRBJ2-7, with a weak D call TRBD1 (5 bases). Trimming removed 3 bases from V and 0 bases from J, with 9 bases in between. Germline CDR1 reads MNHEY; CDR2 reads SVGAGI. The CDR3 sequence is 14 residues long. The CDR3 DNA reads as TGTGCCAGCAGTTATACCAGGGACTCCTACGAGCAGTACTTC. Amino acids: CASSYTRDSYEQYF.

Only one count was recorded for this clone. The CDR3 nucleotides read TGTGCCAGCAAAACCCCCGGGACAGTCTATAATTCACCCCTCCACTTT. Protein sequence: CASKTPGTVYNSPLHF. The chain is built from TRBV28 and TRBJ1-6; 7 bases are a match to TRBD1. Germline V CDR1 and CDR2: MDHEN, SYDVKM. The CDR3 extends over 16 amino acids. Unmatched junction bases numbered 9, after V lost 7 bases and J lost 3 bases.

The genes are TRBV28 and TRBJ2-4; 12 nucleotides align to TRBD2. The CDR3 is 20 amino acids. V was pared by 1 base and J by 0 bases, with 10 bases of the junction left unmatched. The germline V gene encodes CDR1 MDHEN and CDR2 SYDVKM. Here the CDR3 reads CASSLYRTSGGILAKNIQYF. The CDR3, as DNA: TGTGCCAGCAGTTTATACAGAACTAGCGGGGGGATACTAGCCAAAAACATTCAGTACTTC.

The chain employs TRBV5-4 and TRBJ2-7; D is undetermined. This CDR3 contains 15 residues. The germline gives CDR1 SGHNT, CDR2 YYREEE (reference sequence). Trimming cost V 0 bases and J 2 bases, with 12 bases left between them. The CDR3 bases are TGTGCCAGCAGCTTGGTGCACAGAGAAACCTACGAGCAGTACTTC. Its protein product is CASSLVHRETYEQYF.

The V gene is TRBV7-9, the J gene TRBJ1-4; D call uncertain. The CDR3 has 16 residues. CDR1 is SEHNR and CDR2 is FQNEAQ in the germline V gene (reference sequence). Between the trimmed V and J ends, which lost 4 bases and 0 bases, there was a span of 12 bases. CDR3 sequence reads: CASSWGGGATNEKLFF. CDR3 bases: TGTGCCAGCAGCTGGGGAGGCGGAGCAACTAATGAAAAACTGTTTTTT.

CDR3 nucleotide sequence: TGTGCCAGCAGTGTTATACCGGGACAAAACTCCTATAATTCACCCCTCCACTTT. As protein: CASSVIPGQNSYNSPLHF. The chain links TRBV28 to TRBJ1-6; TRBD1 might be the D (6 bases). This CDR3 is 18 amino acids long. Germline loops: CDR1 MDHEN, CDR2 SYDVKM. Trimming pared 5 bases from V and 0 bases from J, leaving 17 bases between.

The chain employs TRBV4-2 and TRBJ2-3; the match to TRBD2 covers 8 bases. CDR1 and CDR2 (germline): LGHNA, YNFKEQ. The CDR3 contains 16 residues. With V trimmed by 4 bases and J by 0 bases, 6 bases remained unmatched. The CDR3 reads CASSPYSGASTDTQYF. The CDR3 DNA reads as TGTGCCAGCAGCCCCTATAGCGGGGCTAGCACAGATACGCAGTATTTT.

The CDR3 here is CSVELVAGAYNEQFF. The CDR3 region has the DNA TGCAGCGTTGAACTTGTCGCGGGGGCCTACAATGAGCAGTTCTTC. The rearrangement uses TRBV29-1 and TRBJ2-1, with 7 bases fitting TRBD2. V trimming: 2 bases; J trimming: 2 bases; junction bases outside the gene matches: 6. The CDR3 has 15 residues. Germline V gene data show CDR1 as SQVTM and CDR2 as ANQGSEA.

V usage is TRBV19 and J usage is TRBJ2-7; D is possibly TRBD1 (5 bases). CDR1 is LNHDA and CDR2 is SQIVND in the germline V gene (reference sequence). CDR3 size: 13 residues. The ends were cut back, 2 bases at V and 4 bases at J, with 9 bases in the middle. The CDR3 nucleotides are TGTGCCAGTAGTATAAGAAGGGGATACGAGCAGTACTTC. Residues: CASSIRRGYEQYF.

The chain combines TRBV18 with TRBJ1-1, with D unresolved. The germline V and J ends were trimmed by 2 bases and 5 bases, with 9 bases remaining between them. Germline V gene data show CDR1 as KGHSH and CDR2 as LQKENI. The CDR3 extends over 13 amino acids. CDR3 coding DNA: TGTGCCAGCTCACCAAAGGGCGGGACTGAAGCTTTCTTT. Amino acids: CASSPKGGTEAFF.

In nucleotides, the CDR3 is TGTGCCAGCAGCGTGACTAGCGGCCCAACCTACAATGAGCAGTTCTTC. Its protein product is CASSVTSGPTYNEQFF. The J gene is TRBJ2-1, the V gene TRBV11-2, with 9 bases lining up with TRBD2. With V trimmed by 5 bases and J by 2 bases, 7 bases remained unmatched. The CDR3 is made up of 16 amino acids. Germline loops: CDR1 SGHAT, CDR2 FQNNGV.

The J gene is TRBJ2-5, the V gene TRBV9; 7 nucleotides match TRBD2. Germline CDR1 SGDLS, CDR2 YYNGEE. The ends lost 3 bases at V and 0 bases at J; junction bases unmatched: 11. The CDR3 runs 17 residues. Here the CDR3 reads CASSGSPYGGYQETQYF. DNA of the CDR3: TGTGCCAGCAGCGGATCCCCGTACGGGGGGTACCAAGAGACCCAGTACTTC.

On this clone itself: Other DNA sequences in the same sample also yield this CDR3. V usage is TRBV27 and J usage is TRBJ1-1; no definite D call. Trimming stripped 0 bases from V and 1 base from J, with 9 bases between. CDR1 and CDR2 (germline): MNHEY, SMNVEV (reference sequence). CDR3 length equals 15 residues. The CDR3 region is CASSLSFRGNTEAFF. In nucleotides, the CDR3 is TGTGCCAGCAGTTTATCATTTAGAGGGAACACTGAAGCTTTCTTT.